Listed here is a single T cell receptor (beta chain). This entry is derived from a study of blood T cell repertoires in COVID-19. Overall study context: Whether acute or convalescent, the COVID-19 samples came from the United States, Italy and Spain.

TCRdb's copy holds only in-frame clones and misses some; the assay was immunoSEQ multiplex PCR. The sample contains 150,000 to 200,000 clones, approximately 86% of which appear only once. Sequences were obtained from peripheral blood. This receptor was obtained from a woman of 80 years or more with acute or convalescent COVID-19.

This CDR3 is CASSLLLRGIHTEAFF. Written as DNA, the CDR3 is TGTGCCAGCAGCTTACTCCTGAGGGGGATACACACTGAAGCTTTCTTT. The V call is TRBV11-2, the J call TRBJ1-1, with D tentatively TRBD1 (6 bases). Germline V gene lookup returns CDR1 SGHAT and CDR2 FQNNGV. This CDR3 has 16 residues. Trimming stripped 2 bases from V and 3 bases from J, with 16 bases between.